This T cell receptor (beta chain) was sequenced for a study of T-cell reconstitution after alpha-beta-depleted transplantation in children. During its preparation, the TCRbeta library received unique molecular identifiers. Using its own MiXCR run on the PCR reads, TCRdb lists one record per CDR3 protein. The repertoire holds approximately 390,000 distinct CDR3 sequences, with approximately 11% as singletons. Germline CDR1 is DFQATT and CDR2 is SNEGSKA (reference sequence). This CDR3 spans 11 amino acids. The J segment lost 9 bases and the V segment lost 6 bases, leaving 4 bases of the junction unmatched.

The sample consisted of PBMCs from the stem cell graft donor, taken from the stem cell graft. The TCR comes from a human donor who donated a stem cell graft to a child with acute myeloid leukemia. V gene TRBV20-1 combines with J gene TRBJ2-1, with 8 bases identical to TRBD1. The CDR3: CSAMTGVEQFF. The CDR3 DNA reads TGCAGTGCGATGACAGGGGTTGAGCAGTTCTTC.